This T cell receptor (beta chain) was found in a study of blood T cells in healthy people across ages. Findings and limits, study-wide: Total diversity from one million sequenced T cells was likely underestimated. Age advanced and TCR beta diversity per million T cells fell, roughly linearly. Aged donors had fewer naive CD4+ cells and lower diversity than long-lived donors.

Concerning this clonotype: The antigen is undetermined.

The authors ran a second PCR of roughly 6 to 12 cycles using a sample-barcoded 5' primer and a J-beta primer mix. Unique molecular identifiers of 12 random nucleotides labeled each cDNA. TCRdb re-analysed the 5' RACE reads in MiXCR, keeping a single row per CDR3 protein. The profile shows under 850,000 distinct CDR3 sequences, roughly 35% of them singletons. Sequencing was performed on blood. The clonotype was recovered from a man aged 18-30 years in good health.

The CDR3 DNA reads as TGCAGTACCCGTCGGGGGGGCTACAATGAGCAGTACTTC. Translation: CSTRRGGYNEQYF. The chain employs TRBV29-1 and TRBJ2-7; 8 nucleotides agree with TRBD2. This CDR3 region has 13 residues. Germline V gives CDR1 SQVTM, CDR2 ANQGSEA.